One T cell receptor (beta chain) is described in this entry. The antigen is unknown. Nobody among the patients had been given any treatment before thyroid surgery. TCRdb re-called the PCR reads through MiXCR. The sample carries about 30,000 clones, roughly 35% recorded once. This CDR3 spans 14 amino acids. Trimming cost V 4 bases and J 4 bases; bases outside gene matches: 0. Germline CDR1 MDHEN, CDR2 SYDVKM. The sample belongs to a study of metastatic and nonmetastatic thyroid tumors. Regarding the study as a whole: A significant increase in TCR beta diversity was reportedly seen in malignant thyroid tumors relative to benign nodules, in blood and tumor.

V gene TRBV28 combines with J gene TRBJ1-6, with TRBD1 matching over 8 bases. What was sequenced was tumor tissue. This receptor was identified in a female donor with papillary thyroid cancer or a benign thyroid nodule (not recorded which). Some clones in this sample may be carry-over from other donors' samples. This CDR3 reads CASSWTGYNSPLHF. DNA for the CDR3: TGTGCCAGCAGTTGGACAGGGTATAATTCACCCCTCCACTTT.